Sequencing of this T cell receptor (beta chain) was carried out in a study of T cell repertoires and HLA-DP antigens. Turning to the study itself: One stimulator alloantigen differed from self by one groove amino acid; the other by ten. Pre-culture CD4+ samples used 1,200 ng DNA versus around 200 ng for CD137+CD4+ sorts.

Findings of the study overall: Pre-culture clonality, about 0.042, was far below sorted CD137+ clonality of roughly 0.4.

The CDR3 contains 14 residues. The V end was cut by 8 bases, the J end by 4 bases, with 17 bases between. The germline gives CDR1 GTSNPN, CDR2 SVGIG (reference sequence). Untouched CD4+ T cells were bead-isolated from PBMC at approximately 98% purity. Comments on this clone: Antigen specificity is unknown.

Only in-frame clones appear in the TCRdb table, and some are missing; sequencing was by immunoSEQ multiplex PCR. Seen here are approximately 110,000 clones, nearly 95% observed once, and the top ten hold 0.27%. This TCR was recovered from a woman in her late teens or twenties in good health and CMV-seronegative. The sequenced sample consisted of CD4+ T cells from PBMCs. J is TRBJ2-2 and V is TRBV30, with D perhaps given as TRBD1 or TRBD2 (6 bases each). CDR3 sequence (DNA): TGTGCCACGAGGAGATGGGGGGCCACCGGGGAGCTGTTTTTT. This translates into CATRRWGATGELFF.